One sample yielded the 25 T cell receptor beta chains listed below, sequenced in a study of early T cells in non-severe SARS-CoV-2 infection. Each CDR3 protein gets one entry after TCRdb re-called the 5' RACE reads with MiXCR. The sample includes roughly 83,000 distinct CDR3 sequences, approximately 12% seen only once; the top ten take under 4.5%. The sequenced sample was whole blood, obtained at baseline. The receptors come from an adult who was a healthcare worker with PCR-confirmed SARS-CoV-2 infection or an uninfected control (not recorded which).

The chain is built from TRBV29-1 and TRBJ2-7; D gene uncertain. This CDR3 is built from 11 residues. Germline V gene data show CDR1 as SQVTM and CDR2 as ANQGSEA. Trimming pared 4 bases from V and 2 bases from J, leaving 6 bases between. CDR3 loop: CSVASTYEQYF. Written as DNA, the CDR3 is TGCAGCGTTGCCAGTACCTACGAGCAGTACTTC.

This clonotype appeared a few times. The chain is built from TRBV29-1 and TRBJ2-1; D is possibly TRBD1 (6 bases). The CDR3 extends over 12 amino acids. V dropped 4 bases and J dropped 9 bases, with 13 bases sitting between them. Germline lookup yields CDR1 SQVTM and CDR2 ANQGSEA. The DNA of the CDR3 is TGCAGCGTTGTAACAGGGAAAGGTGAGCAGTTCTTC. Translation: CSVVTGKGEQFF.

In its sample, this clonotype was seen many times. The chain uses TRBV11-2 and TRBJ2-3, with a possible D match to TRBD2 (6 bases). CDR1 and CDR2 from the germline V gene are SGHAT and FQNNGV. The CDR3 has 15 residues. V was shortened by 4 bases and J by 5 bases, with 16 bases between the two germline ends. CDR3 in DNA: TGTGCCAGCAGCTCCCGCCGTTCTAGCGTAGATACGCAGTATTTT. This encodes CASSSRRSSVDTQYF.

This clonotype was counted at least ten times. The V and J genes are TRBV7-3 and TRBJ2-3; possibly TRBD2 for D (5 bases). From germline, CDR1 is SGHTA and CDR2 FQGTGA. This CDR3 spans 17 amino acids. V lost 5 bases, J lost 2 bases, and 20 bases lay in between. The CDR3 protein is CASSLYSSRGYTDTQYF. In nucleotides, the CDR3 is TGTGCCAGCAGCCTATATTCTAGCAGAGGGTACACAGATACGCAGTATTTT.

The CDR3 bases are TGTGCCACCGCCGGGACCACCCTCACAGATACGCAGTATTTT. Residues: CATAGTTLTDTQYF. The chain has TRBV25-1 and TRBJ2-3; D is perhaps TRBD1 or TRBD2 (5 bases each). V dropped 10 bases and J dropped 2 bases, with 16 bases sitting between them. The germline V gene has CDR1 MGHDK and CDR2 SYGVNS. The CDR3 has 14 amino acids.

V gene TRBV18 combines with J gene TRBJ1-1, with a tentative D call TRBD1 (6 bases). V lost 1 base and J 4 bases, leaving 16 bases between the germline ends. Per the germline V gene, CDR1 is KGHSH and CDR2 is LQKENI. CDR3 size: 16 residues. For the CDR3, the DNA is TGTGCCAGCTCACCACTCTCCGGGGGGCAGAGCACTGAAGCTTTCTTT. Translation gives CASSPLSGGQSTEAFF.

This clonotype was seen only a few times. The chain has TRBV27 and TRBJ1-1, with 9 bases fitting TRBD1. The CDR3 length is 17 residues. In germline, CDR1 is MNHEY, CDR2 SMNVEV (reference sequence). After removal of 3 bases from V and 2 bases from J, the junction contained 10 bases not matched to a gene. This CDR3 reads CASSLSTGGRGNTEAFF. The CDR3 nucleotides read TGTGCCAGCAGTTTGTCCACAGGGGGCAGGGGAAACACTGAAGCTTTCTTT.

The genes are TRBV18 and TRBJ2-3; D remains ambiguous. Per germline, CDR1 KGHSH and CDR2 LQKENI. The CDR3 runs 13 residues. V lost 1 base, J lost 4 bases, and 6 bases lay in between. The CDR3, as DNA: TGTGCCAGCTCACCACAGGGTTCAGATACGCAGTATTTT. Translation: CASSPQGSDTQYF.

This clonotype has only a few counts. The V call is TRBV12-3 or TRBV12-4, the J call TRBJ2-5, with D perhaps matching TRBD1 (5 bases). The CDR3 is 15 residues long. V was clipped by 7 bases and J by 2 bases, with 17 bases between them. The CDR3 DNA follows: TGTGCCAGCACCCGAAGCCGGGCAGGGCAAGAGACCCAGTACTTC. It is translated as CASTRSRAGQETQYF.

This clonotype showed up just a few times. The rearrangement links TRBV7-3 to TRBJ2-2; D may match TRBD1 or TRBD2 (5 bases each). This CDR3 is built from 14 residues. Per the germline V gene, CDR1 is SGHTA and CDR2 is FQGTGA. Trimming removed 1 base from V and 6 bases from J, with 9 bases in between. The CDR3 spells CASSLKGPAGELFF. The CDR3 DNA follows: TGTGCCAGCAGCTTAAAGGGACCGGCCGGGGAGCTGTTTTTT.

V and J are TRBV7-2 and TRBJ2-5; weak D call: TRBD2 (7 bases). This CDR3 region has 17 residues. Germline V gene data show CDR1 as SGHTA and CDR2 as FQGNSA. With 5 bases removed from V and 5 bases from J, the gap between germline ends came to 24 bases. CDR3 DNA: TGTGCCAGCAGCCTTAGATACCCCAGGGAGGGGGGGGAGACCCAGTACTTC. Protein sequence: CASSLRYPREGGETQYF.

The rearrangement links TRBV9 to TRBJ1-2; D is possibly TRBD1 (5 bases). The CDR3 sequence is 14 residues long. Trimming took 4 bases from V and 2 from J, leaving 12 bases between them. Germline CDR1 is SGDLS and CDR2 is YYNGEE. This chain's CDR3 is CASSLTGENYGYTF. The CDR3 DNA follows: TGTGCCAGCAGCCTAACAGGAGAAAACTATGGCTACACCTTC.

The chain is built from TRBV9 and TRBJ1-1, with a weak D call TRBD1 (6 bases). V dropped 4 bases and J dropped 5 bases, with 15 bases sitting between them. Germline lookup yields CDR1 SGDLS and CDR2 YYNGEE. This CDR3 comprises 14 residues. CDR3 residues: CASSSRGARTEAFF. The DNA for the CDR3 is TGTGCCAGCAGCTCTAGGGGGGCGAGGACTGAAGCTTTCTTT.

This clonotype appeared a few times. This chain joins TRBV24-1 and TRBJ2-3; 10 bases are a match to TRBD2. Germline values: CDR1 KGHDR, CDR2 SFDVKD. J was trimmed by 7 bases and V by 3 bases; bases with no gene match: 9. The CDR3 has 16 residues. This CDR3 is CATSDPQAGGHNTQYF. The CDR3, as DNA: TGTGCCACCAGTGATCCACAAGCGGGAGGGCACAATACGCAGTATTTT.

This chain connects TRBV14 to TRBJ2-7; a weak D match, TRBD1 (6 bases). The CDR3 length is 15 residues. From germline, CDR1 is SGHDN and CDR2 FVKESK. The V and J ends lost 4 bases and 1 base respectively, with 14 bases between them. CDR3 in amino acids: CASSRPGTLSYEQYF. The DNA of the CDR3 is TGTGCCAGCAGCCGTCCCGGGACACTTTCCTACGAGCAGTACTTC.

The V and J genes are TRBV11-3 and TRBJ2-3; D is tentatively TRBD1 or TRBD2 (5 bases each). Per the germline V gene, CDR1 is SGHNT and CDR2 is YENEEA. V was trimmed by 5 bases and J by 2 bases, leaving 20 bases between them. This CDR3 comprises 17 residues. As DNA, the CDR3 is TGTGCCAGCAGCACCAGGGCCACCTTGGGGGTCACAGATACGCAGTATTTT. This translates into CASSTRATLGVTDTQYF.

The table lists this clonotype with many counts. In nucleotides, the CDR3 is TGTGCCACCAGTGATTCGAGGACAGGGGGAACAGATACGCAGTATTTT. Its translation is CATSDSRTGGTDTQYF. J is TRBJ2-3 and V is TRBV24-1; 10 positions agree with TRBD1. This CDR3 is 16 amino acids long. Germline V gene data show CDR1 as KGHDR and CDR2 as SFDVKD. Trimming removed 2 bases from V and 3 bases from J; junction bases left unmatched: 4.

At least ten counts were recorded for this clonotype. V and J are TRBV10-3 and TRBJ2-6, with TRBD1 matching 8 bases. The length of the CDR3 is 18 residues. Trimming removed 0 bases from V and 0 bases from J; junction bases left unmatched: 4. The germline V gene has CDR1 ENHRY and CDR2 SYGVKD. The CDR3 loop reads CAISESGTGPSGANVLTF. In nucleotides, the CDR3 is TGTGCCATCAGTGAGTCGGGGACAGGACCCTCTGGGGCCAACGTCCTGACTTTC.

This clonotype was seen more than once but under ten times. The chain carries TRBV18 and TRBJ1-1; D possibly corresponds to TRBD1 (5 bases). The V and J ends lost 0 bases and 4 bases respectively, with 12 bases between them. The CDR3 runs to 15 residues. The germline CDR1 and CDR2 sequences are KGHSH and LQKENI. The CDR3 here is CASSPPFGGGTEAFF. For the CDR3, the DNA is TGTGCCAGCTCACCACCGTTCGGTGGGGGCACTGAAGCTTTCTTT.

This clonotype occurred many times. The CDR3, as DNA: TGCAGTGCTAGACTCCCGTTGGCCGGGGAGCTGTTTTTT. Amino acids: CSARLPLAGELFF. The genes are TRBV20-1 and TRBJ2-2, with D unclear. The CDR3 is 13 amino acids. The V gene's germline CDR1 is DFQATT and CDR2 SNEGSKA (reference sequence). Trimming pared 2 bases from V and 6 bases from J, leaving 10 bases between.

This clonotype showed up just a few times. The chain combines TRBV11-2 with TRBJ2-1; D call uncertain. Trimming removed 2 bases from V and 1 base from J, with 12 bases in between. CDR1 is SGHAT, CDR2 FQNNGV, per germline. The length of the CDR3 is 16 residues. The CDR3 sequence: CASSLQPTTSYNEQFF. The DNA for the CDR3 is TGTGCCAGCAGCTTACAGCCGACAACTTCCTACAATGAGCAGTTCTTC.

Only a few counts were recorded for this clonotype. This chain connects TRBV28 to TRBJ2-5; TRBD2 aligns across 9 bases. CDR1 and CDR2 from the germline V gene are MDHEN and SYDVKM. This CDR3 comprises 14 residues. V dropped 4 bases and J dropped 2; count of bases not matched to a gene: 2. CDR3 bases: TGTGCCAGCAGTTCGGGACTAGCACAAGAGACCCAGTACTTC. Protein: CASSSGLAQETQYF.

This clonotype was recorded at least ten times. The CDR3 loop is CASSSPGTRYNEQFF. The CDR3 nucleotides read TGTGCCAGCTCAAGCCCCGGGACTAGGTATAATGAGCAGTTCTTC. The rearrangement links TRBV28 to TRBJ2-1, with TRBD2 matching 8 bases. V lost 8 bases and J lost 7; bases outside the gene matches: 13. CDR3 length: 15 residues. The germline V gene encodes CDR1 MDHEN and CDR2 SYDVKM.

CDR3 in amino acids: CASSQGGGGEETQYF. The CDR3 DNA is TGTGCCAGCAGCCAAGGTGGGGGGGGAGAAGAGACCCAGTACTTC. The chain joins TRBV5-4 to TRBJ2-5; 7 nucleotides line up with TRBD2. This CDR3 spans 15 amino acids. V trimming: 4 bases; J trimming: 3 bases; junction bases outside the gene matches: 9. In germline, CDR1 is SGHNT, CDR2 YYREEE (reference sequence).

This chain uses TRBV21-1 with TRBJ1-6; the DNA was not compared with TRBD1, the D call given in the table. TRBV21-1 has pseudogene status. This CDR3 comprises 18 residues. CDR3 amino acids: CASSIHRDPSSYNSPLHF. The DNA of the CDR3 is TGTGCCAGCAGCATTCACAGGGACCCGAGCTCCTATAATTCACCCCTCCACTTT.